The clone carrying this T cell receptor (beta chain) has more than one count but fewer than ten. Original analysis: The authors estimated nucleated cell counts from reference gene primer amplification. TCRdb's copy holds only in-frame clones and misses some; the assay was immunoSEQ multiplex PCR. V, J and clone size are those of that table, while D and trimming were read from the DNA. Here the sample spans 50,000 to 70,000 clones, around 79% being singletons. This sample was taken from a study of blood T cell repertoires in COVID-19. The wider study: Samples representing acute and convalescent COVID-19 were sourced from the United States, Italy and Spain. PBMCs, B-cell-depleted T cells, or T cells provided the cDNA or gDNA that made up the material.

This sequence was found in a human donor in a cohort sampled during active COVID-19. The sequencing sample was made of peripheral blood.

Written as DNA, the CDR3 is TGTGCCACCAGCAGAGATCGGCTAGCGGGGCCCTACGAGCAGTACTTC. Translation gives CATSRDRLAGPYEQYF. The chain couples TRBV15 to TRBJ2-7; TRBD2 matches at 9 bases. V lost 0 bases and J lost 2; bases outside the gene matches: 5. This CDR3 region has 16 residues. Germline CDR1 LNHNV, CDR2 YYDKDF (reference sequence). Full variable domain (outside the CDR3, taken from reference TRBV15 and TRBJ2-7): DAMVIQNPRYQVTQFGKPVTLSCSQTLNHNVMYWYQQKSSQAPKLLFHYYDKDFNNEADTPDNFQSRRPNTSFCFLDIRSPGLGDTAMYLCATSRDRLAGPYEQYFGPGTRLTVT.